This T cell receptor (beta chain) was recovered during a study of cytomegalovirus exposure and HLA in healthy donors (dated by TCRdb to between 2016 and 2019). In terms of the full investigation: An earlier analysis of some 600 of the donors reported about 260 Gb of sequence data and 100 million to 120 million unique TCR beta sequences obtained from about 170 million T cells. A later analysis re-examined previously published TCR beta repertoires from around 670 donors and added high-resolution HLA genotyping to investigate patterns of TCR occurrence. Along with the 666-subject first cohort, a separate validation cohort of 120 different subjects was used. To decide whether each TCR beta V gene segment behaved as functional or pseudogenic, an earlier analysis of approximately 590 of the donors relied on high-throughput TCR beta sequencing. The study combined high-throughput TCR immunosequencing, statistical association of individual TCRs with disease status, and machine learning to predict cytomegalovirus infection status. All discovery cohort repertoires had been generated on a single sequencing platform. The study profiled the T cell repertoires of approximately 700 subjects by immunosequencing and related them to cytomegalovirus serostatus. Among the approximately 400 genotyped donors, about 83% belonged to the genetic ancestry cluster associated with self-reported Caucasian donors. A later genetic analysis used genome-wide SNP genotypes for 398 of the 666 donors, treating that subset as a discovery cohort. Class I and class II HLA loci were covered by the typing at four-digit resolution. On average, roughly 200,000 unique TCR beta nucleotide sequences were sequenced per donor among several hundred genotyped donors of the cohort, with 15% to 20% of those sequences being non-productive. Typing coverage differed by locus: A, B, C, DRB1 and DQB1 were typed in roughly 629-630 donors, DQA1 in about 500, DPA1 in 600 to 610, and DPB1 in 400 to 480. About five DR-DQ haplotypes were handled as single units for association and clustering because linkage in the cohort was strong. Donor age, sex, ethnicity and CMV serostatus were compiled alongside the repertoire data. In the later analysis, no new phenotypic data were used to find candidate immune exposures; instead, reliance was placed on TCR beta sequences and their occurrence across donors. The aim of the study was to test whether cataloging public T cell receptors could identify signatures of past pathogen exposure. About 300 gigabases of sequencing data and approximately 84 million unique TCR sequences were included in an early release covering 550 to 650 HLA-typed donors. Overall results and qualifications from the work: Because HLA typing was missing for some donors at each locus, association tests included only the typed subset. Across donors, most TCR sequences were observed very rarely, whereas some public TCRs were present in many individuals. At a false discovery rate of 0.05, a later analysis linked 16,951 TCR beta sequences to specific HLA alleles. Most CMV-associated TCR beta chains appeared to be HLA-restricted in a later analysis, and the HLA associations seemed to be driven largely by CMV exposure. A further reported finding was that TCR beta sequences accurately predicted the HLA-A and HLA-B alleles for most subjects in the first cohort. In a later analysis, TCR association rates were found to vary across HLA loci, with the most associated TCRs seen for DRB1 alleles and the fewest for HLA-C alleles. The presence/absence analyses assumed that sequencing depth was roughly uniform across donors, and that assumption may not be true. The authors suggested that the approach could potentially be generalized to other disease states and immunological phenotypes. Some IMGT-functional V segments, including TRBV6-2 and TRBV6-3, could not be distinguished by the 87-base-pair reads and were therefore excluded. When HLA alleles, especially DR and DQ, strongly co-occurred, TCR associations were difficult to assign to individual alleles. Because counts were too low, about 15 rarely observed V segments, including chromosome 9 orphons, were left out of the earlier analysis of several hundred of the donors. In an earlier analysis of roughly 560 of the donors, most TCR beta V segments were observed in productive rearrangements about 87% or about 30% of the time, broadly matching IMGT annotations. Linkage disequilibrium might explain the correlated functional status among segregating V segments, but an unknown experimental factor could not be ruled out. The study gave a list of 150 to 200 TCR beta chains associated with cytomegalovirus. In a later genetic analysis, fewer N-insertions in productive TCRs were reported among donors in an Asian-associated ancestry cluster than the roughly 670-donor mean. A later analysis reported that several top co-occurrence clusters appeared linked to parvovirus B19, influenza, CMV and Epstein-Barr virus. CMV serostatus was the only immune exposure information available for the cohort. Three of the identified cytomegalovirus-associated TCR beta chains were confirmed in vitro to be specific for cytomegalovirus antigens. In a later analysis, HLA-associated TCR beta chains showed more clonal expansion and lower generation probabilities than non-associated chains that were equally common. The cohort was sequenced for TCR beta chains only, and without alpha or paired-chain data the features that could be detected were limited. The sequencing pipeline was judged likely to have produced a cluster of highly shared sequence variants as a technical artifact. An association between a missense DCLRE1C variant and V-gene and J-gene trimming of TCR beta chains was found in a later genetic analysis and replicated in an independent cohort. The classifier was reported to diagnose cytomegalovirus status with high specificity and sensitivity in both the original cohort and the validation cohort.

Relative to germline, V is missing 4 bases and J is missing 8 bases, with 8 bases of the junction outside any gene match. CDR1 and CDR2 are read off the germline V gene (reference sequence) as PRHDT and FYEKMQ. Its CDR3 holds 15 amino acids, cysteine through phenylalanine. The read is trimmed to its CDR3 DNA, 45 bases read in frame from base 1. Turning to this clone: Its binding antigen is unknown. One base away there is no much larger clone; base qualities are not given.

The cohort was made up of around 720 healthy bone marrow donors. At the time of sampling, every cohort member was nominally healthy, though immune exposures that went unrecorded were likely present. The donor tested CMV seropositive, placing the donor among the 290 or so seropositive members of the cohort. A peripheral blood sample was provided by each donor, and peripheral blood mononuclear cells were used for TCR beta sequencing. Genomic DNA was extracted from the blood cell samples with the Qiagen DNeasy Blood Extraction Kit. Libraries were built with the immunoSEQ multiplex PCR assay. For the multiplex PCR, a mixture combining 60 forward primers for TCR Vbeta segments and 13 reverse primers for TCR Jbeta segments was used. Amplification of the CDR3 region of rearranged TCR beta genes was performed with a multiplex PCR assay on genomic DNA. On the Illumina HiSeq System, the amplified TCR beta libraries were sequenced as 87-base-pair reads. The study's processing was this. In a later analysis, some 80 million unique TCR beta chains were counted across the approximately 620 repertoires, and some 10 million of these chains were shared by at least two donors. To remove PCR and sequencing errors, raw reads were error-corrected and collapsed into unique sequences using a nearest-neighbor algorithm that merged closely related sequences. CDR3 sequences were aligned to IMGT reference sequences to assign V, D and J gene segments. For a sequence to be retained, at least a six-nucleotide match to both a V gene segment and a J gene segment was required. A rearrangement counted as productive if the CDR3 had no stop codons and remained in frame with V and J, and every other rearrangement counted as non-productive. Following IMGT convention, CDR3 was defined as the stretch from the second conserved V-encoded cysteine up to the conserved J-encoded phenylalanine. The earlier analysis of about 590 of the donors excluded sequences that lacked an unambiguous match to a single V gene segment. In an earlier analysis of several hundred of the donors, V segments were called functional above 56.7% productive rearrangements and were called segregating when the between-donor standard deviation exceeded 5%. To diagnose cytomegalovirus status from the catalog of TCR beta chain sequences, a statistical classification framework was built. In a later analysis, V and J genes were assigned by comparing TCR nucleotide sequences against IMGT/GENE-DB human TR gene sequences. The TCRdist pipeline was used in a later analysis to assign CDR3 sequences and most-parsimonious VDJ recombination scenarios. In a later analysis, each TCR beta chain was defined by its CDR3 amino acid sequence together with its V-gene family, and reads without a unique V-gene family were excluded. As a way to deal with suspected cross-contamination and a sequencing artifact, a later analysis dropped hundreds of nucleotide sequences that were highly shared and had low generation probability. In a later analysis, a clonal expansion index was calculated for each public chain from normalized within-repertoire ranks of inferred template counts. In a later analysis, generation probabilities were computed using a VDJ recombination model fitted to out-of-frame rearrangements, and the results were checked against IGoR. Hypergeometric tests were used in a later analysis to score TCR-TCR, TCR-HLA and TCR-CMV co-occurrence, with a repertoire-size bias correction applied to the TCR pairs. A later analysis estimated false discovery rates by permuting HLA or CMV assignments 20 times. In a later analysis, co-occurring TCRs were grouped using DBSCAN, and TCRdist sequence similarity was added for clustering within HLA-allele-positive subsets. Repertoires with fewer than 30,000 or more than 120,000 public chains, plus five repertoires with anomalous nucleotide sharing, were excluded from co-occurrence clustering. The table was pulled from immuneACCESS by TCRdb, which kept in-frame rearrangements only. Such tables lose some clones; where checked, under half of the loss comes from unresolved V genes, and the rest has no known cause. The V and J calls and the clone size are those of that table, but D and trimming were determined from the DNA. In all, the sample holds 130,000 to 150,000 clones, and approximately 79% of those were seen once. The ten largest account for roughly 4.5% of the sample.

This clonotype was obtained from a man younger than 35 in good health and CMV-seropositive. Recombination joined TRBV13 with TRBJ1-2; 12 nucleotides in the junction match TRBD1. The sample consisted of PBMCs. The DNA sequence reads TGTGCCAGCAGCTACCGGGACAGGGGGCGCCGGGGCTACACCTTC. It translates to CASSYRDRGRRGYTF.